Below, 15 T cell receptor beta chains from the same sample are listed, as sequenced in a study of Ad26.COV2.S vaccination and SARS-CoV-2 variants. Treatment meaning: around 19 received Ad26.COV2.S at low or high dose, single or two shots; roughly five received placebo; per-sample allocation not given. Repertoires come from day 63 after the first vaccine or placebo injection. Clones were read by immunoSEQ multiplex PCR, and TCRdb kept only the in-frame ones, dropping some. The data hold about 350,000 clones, with roughly 84% observed a single time. This specimen was peripheral blood, taken in a trial of Ad26.COV2.S vaccine versus placebo. Receptor source: a person between 18 and 65 years old who received the Ad26.COV2.S COVID-19 vaccine or a placebo.

V and J are TRBV16 and TRBJ2-7, with D perhaps TRBD1 (6 bases). V lost 0 bases, J lost 6 bases, and 12 bases lay in between. The length of the CDR3 is 14 residues. The germline gives CDR1 KGHSY, CDR2 FQNENV. This CDR3 is CASSQSPGQREQYF. DNA for the CDR3: TGTGCCAGCAGCCAATCACCTGGACAGCGCGAGCAGTACTTC. Full variable domain (missing parts from reference TRBV16 and TRBJ2-7): GEEVAQTPKHLVRGEGQKAKLYCAPIKGHSYVFWYQQVLKNEFKFLISFQNENVFDETGMPKERFSAKCLPNSPCSLEIQATKLEDSAVYFCASSQSPGQREQYFGPGTRLTVT.

The rearrangement joins TRBV5-1 to TRBJ1-2, with TRBD1 as a possible D gene (5 bases). The V end was cut by 1 base, the J end by 3 bases, with 13 bases between. The length of the CDR3 is 15 residues. The germline CDR1 and CDR2 sequences are SGHRS and YFSETQ. The CDR3 bases are TGCGCCAGCAGCTTGTGGGGCAGCACTGACTATGGCTACACCTTC. As protein: CASSLWGSTDYGYTF.

The chain links TRBV6-6 to TRBJ1-1, with a weak D call TRBD1 (5 bases). The length of the CDR3 is 14 residues. Germline loops: CDR1 MNHNY, CDR2 SVGAGI (reference sequence). V was clipped by 7 bases and J by 4 bases, with 16 bases between them. DNA of the CDR3: TGTGCCAGCACCCTCCGGGTGGGGGGCACTGAAGCTTTCTTT. It encodes CASTLRVGGTEAFF.

For this clone: The sample has other DNA sequences that encode this CDR3 too. The chain combines TRBV5-1 with TRBJ2-3, with TRBD2 matching over 7 bases. In germline, CDR1 is SGHRS, CDR2 YFSETQ. The V gene end was trimmed by 0 bases and the J gene end by 0 bases; junction bases not matched to a gene: 4. This CDR3 has 16 residues. CDR3 amino acids: CASSLGAGSSTDTQYF. Written as DNA, the CDR3 is TGCGCCAGCAGCTTGGGAGCGGGGTCTAGCACAGATACGCAGTATTTT.

The V and J genes are TRBV27 and TRBJ1-3, with no clear D. V lost 3 bases and J 4 bases, leaving 7 bases between the germline ends. From germline, CDR1 is MNHEY and CDR2 SMNVEV (reference sequence). The CDR3 is 13 amino acids. This CDR3 is CASSFGRGNTIYF. In DNA form, the CDR3 reads TGTGCCAGCAGTTTCGGTAGGGGAAACACCATATATTTT.

V is TRBV19 and J is TRBJ2-4; TRBD2 matches 7 bases. Germline V gene data show CDR1 as LNHDA and CDR2 as SQIVND (reference sequence). Losses at the gene ends were 4 bases for V and 9 bases for J; bases not matched to a gene: 6. This CDR3 has 13 amino acids. The CDR3 protein is CASSRLAGRIQYF. CDR3 bases: TGTGCCAGTAGTAGACTAGCAGGACGCATTCAGTACTTC.

The chain joins TRBV18 to TRBJ2-5; D ambiguous. The CDR3 sequence is 13 residues long. V dropped 3 bases and J dropped 4 bases, with 9 bases sitting between them. Germline V gives CDR1 KGHSH, CDR2 LQKENI. CDR3 sequence (DNA): TGTGCCAGCTCACCCAGCCAAACAGAGACCCAGTACTTC. Its translation is CASSPSQTETQYF.

The V call is TRBV12-5, the J call TRBJ1-4; no clear D gene. Trimming left V 0 bases short and J 8 bases short, with 28 bases between. Germline V gene data show CDR1 as LGHNT and CDR2 as FRNRAP. The length of the CDR3 is 20 residues. Here the CDR3 DNA reads TGTGCTAGTGGTTTGGTACACGGGAATCCCCCGACGGGAGGATTGGAAAAACTGTTTTTT. Residues: CASGLVHGNPPTGGLEKLFF.

The chain has TRBV7-8 and TRBJ2-4; tentatively, D is TRBD1 or TRBD2 (5 bases each). V was shortened by 2 bases and J by 5 bases, with 16 bases between the two germline ends. This CDR3 spans 16 amino acids. Per the germline V gene, CDR1 is SGHVS and CDR2 is FQNEAQ. The CDR3 coding sequence is TGTGCCAGCAGCTTAAAGTTTTTGGGGGTTCAAAACATTCAGTACTTC. Translation gives CASSLKFLGVQNIQYF.

This chain connects TRBV2 to TRBJ2-4; no clear D gene. Trimming took off 3 bases at V and 0 bases at J, with 9 bases between the two ends. The CDR3 consists of 15 residues. From germline, CDR1 is SNHLY and CDR2 FYNNEI. The DNA of the CDR3 is TGTGCCAGCAGTGACCCCCGTGTAGCCAAAAACATTCAGTACTTC. This sequence encodes CASSDPRVAKNIQYF.

The V gene is TRBV7-2, the J gene TRBJ2-7; either TRBD1 or TRBD2 may supply D (5 bases each). V lost 5 bases and J 4 bases, leaving 21 bases between the germline ends. The CDR3 loop spans 16 amino acids. CDR1 and CDR2 (germline): SGHTA, FQGNSA. Here the CDR3 DNA reads TGTGCCAGCAGCCGTCCCTTGGGGGTGGGGATATACGAGCAGTACTTC. It codes for CASSRPLGVGIYEQYF.

The chain joins TRBV7-9 to TRBJ2-5, with 15 bases identical to TRBD2. J gave up 2 bases and V 3 bases, and 1 base lay outside the gene matches. This CDR3 is 16 amino acids long. Germline V gene lookup returns CDR1 SEHNR and CDR2 FQNEAQ (reference sequence). CDR3 nucleotides: TGTGCCAGCAGCTTCGGGACTAGCGGGGGGCAAGAGACCCAGTACTTC. Translation gives CASSFGTSGGQETQYF.

V and J are TRBV5-1 and TRBJ2-7, with D unresolved. CDR1 is SGHRS, CDR2 YFSETQ, per germline. V was shortened by 4 bases and J by 4 bases, with 12 bases between the two germline ends. This CDR3 contains 13 residues. For the CDR3, the DNA is TGCGCCAGCAGCCTGACACAGAGATACGAGCAGTACTTC. Its protein is CASSLTQRYEQYF.

The chain links TRBV7-9 to TRBJ1-6; 11 nucleotides agree with TRBD1. This CDR3 contains 15 residues. Germline V gene sequence: CDR1 SEHNR, CDR2 FQNEAQ (reference sequence). The V gene end was trimmed by 6 bases and the J gene end by 11 bases; junction bases not matched to a gene: 9. In DNA, the CDR3 is TGTGCCAGCAGTTTCGGGACAGGGGGACCCGCACCCCTCCACTTT. Amino acids: CASSFGTGGPAPLHF.

This clone was observed a single time. J is TRBJ1-3 and V is TRBV7-2; no reliable D call. The CDR3 loop spans 15 amino acids. CDR1 and CDR2 (germline): SGHTA, FQGNSA. The V and J ends lost 1 base and 2 bases respectively, with 9 bases between them. Here the CDR3 DNA reads TGTGCCAGCAGCTTAGATTGGAGGGCTGGAAACACCATATATTTT. It encodes CASSLDWRAGNTIYF.